The clone carrying this T cell receptor (beta chain) was seen more than once but under ten times. Its antigen is as yet unknown. Primed by a sample-barcoded 5' primer and a J-beta primer mix, a second PCR proceeded for about 6 to 11 cycles. Tags on each cDNA molecule came from a template-switch adaptor with 12 random nucleotides. A single record per CDR3 protein comes from TCRdb applying MiXCR to the 5' RACE reads. This sample has approximately 1.5 million distinct CDR3 sequences, with 35% to 45% found just once. The length of the CDR3 is 15 residues. Trimming took off 3 bases at V and 4 bases at J, with 13 bases between the two ends. The data are from a study of blood T cells in healthy people across ages. General observations from the study: More naive CD4+ cells and higher diversity were found in long-lived than in aged donors. Observed TCR beta diversity per million T cells went down as age went up. This fall followed a roughly linear course with age. The unknown donor CMV status may have confounded expanded clonotype changes.

Sequencing used blood. The source is a woman between 18 and 30 years old in good health. The chain has TRBV12-3 or TRBV12-4 and TRBJ1-5, with D maybe TRBD1 (5 bases). Written as DNA, the CDR3 is TGTGCCAGCAGTTTGGGGGGACCGACTAATCAGCCCCAGCATTTT. It codes for CASSLGGPTNQPQHF.